This paragraph covers one TCR beta chain sequence. No antigen is known for it. Despite likely unrecorded immune exposures, the donors were nominally healthy at the time of sampling. With V trimmed by 11 bases and J by 1 base, 3 bases remained unmatched. Germline loops: CDR1 WNHNN, CDR2 SYGVQD (reference sequence). This CDR3 is built from 13 residues. The data were taken from a study of cytomegalovirus exposure and HLA in healthy donors. Study-wide findings and caveats: Immune exposure information comprised only CMV serostatus. A later analysis reportedly identified an Asian-associated ancestry cluster as carrying fewer N-insertions than the approximately 670-donor mean.

PCR primers comprised 60 Vbeta and 13 Jbeta primers. The table came from immunoSEQ multiplex PCR; TCRdb's copy has only in-frame clones and leaves some out. The repertoire consists of some 90,000 clones, with about four fifths occurring once and the leading ten covering around an eighth. The sequence came from a woman between 65 and 79 years old in good health and CMV-seropositive. Material: PBMCs. The chain has TRBV10-1 and TRBJ2-1; 9 bases align to TRBD2. The CDR3 loop is CAPSGMSYNEQFF. CDR3 bases: TGCGCCCCTAGCGGGATGTCCTACAATGAGCAGTTCTTC.